Listed here is a single T cell receptor beta chain. The naive CD8 fraction comprised CD45RO-negative cells positively selected for CCR7 and excluded terminally differentiated effector memory CD45RA+ cells. Adult donors, all healthy and HIV-negative, had no recent acute infections or vaccinations. The data were taken from a study of shared clonotypes between healthy human individuals. The CDR3 is made up of 12 amino acids. The germline CDR1 and CDR2 sequences are MNHEY and SMNVEV (reference sequence). V was clipped by 6 bases and J by 7 bases; unmatched bases: 6. Data came from immunoSEQ multiplex PCR; TCRdb stores just in-frame clones and leaves some out. The data show about 2.1 million clones, with under 95% seen just once and about 1.5% held by the top ten.

V and J are TRBV27 and TRBJ2-7; the match to TRBD2 covers 7 bases. The sequencing sample was made of naive CD8+ T cells from PBMCs. The TCR comes from a man in his late teens or twenties in good health. Some clones in this sample may be carry-over from other donors' samples. CDR3 sequence (DNA): TGTGCCAGCAGGCCGGGGGGAAGGGAGCAGTACTTC. This codes for CASRPGGREQYF.